These T cell receptor beta chains were read from a single sample in a study of Tregs in tolerant kidney transplant recipients. Only in-frame clones appear in the TCRdb table, and some are missing; sequencing was by immunoSEQ multiplex PCR. The table includes hundreds of thousands of clones, roughly 80% detected once. Material for sequencing was CD4+ T cells from blood. The receptors stem from a human donor in good health. Both conserved end residues are part of each CDR3. A D gene is named only where the DNA matches it firmly. Rows may omit the clone size; those that give it use once, few, many or a size class.

DNA: TGCAGCGTTGGGAGGAACACCGGGGAGCTGTTTTTT
CDR3: CSVGRNTGELFF
J: TRBJ2-2
V: TRBV29-1
D: .
length: 12
size: once

DNA: TGTGCCAGCAGCTTAGGAGACCTCCAAGAGACCCAGTACTTC
CDR3: CASSLGDLQETQYF
J: TRBJ2-5
V: TRBV11-2
D: .
length: 14
size: few

DNA: TGTGCCAGCAGCTTCGGCGGGAACGAGCAGTACTTC
CDR3: CASSFGGNEQYF
J: TRBJ2-7
V: TRBV5-4
D: .
length: 12
size: .

DNA: TGCGCCAGCAGCATTAGGACTAGCGGGGCATCCGAGCAGTACTTC
CDR3: CASSIRTSGASEQYF
J: TRBJ2-7
V: TRBV5-1
D: TRBD2
length: 15
size: .

DNA: TGTGCCAGCTCTCCCCGGGCGCCCGGTATGAACACTGAAGCTTTCTTT
CDR3: CASSPRAPGMNTEAFF
J: TRBJ1-1
V: TRBV18
D: .
length: 16
size: .

DNA: TGTGCTAGTGGTTCCCCGCTGGGGGCCGGGGAGCTGTTTTTT
CDR3: CASGSPLGAGELFF
J: TRBJ2-2
V: TRBV12-5
D: .
length: 14
size: .

DNA: TGTGCCAGTAGTATACGGCACGGGACTAGCGGGTCCTACAATGAGCAGTTCTTC
CDR3: CASSIRHGTSGSYNEQFF
J: TRBJ2-1
V: TRBV19
D: TRBD2
length: 18
size: .

DNA: TGTGCCAGCAGCTTAAGTAGCTCCTACGAGCAGTACTTC
CDR3: CASSLSSSYEQYF
J: TRBJ2-7
V: TRBV7-2
D: .
length: 13
size: .

DNA: TGTGCCAGCAGTTACCAGGGGCCAAACACCGGGGAGCTGTTTTTT
CDR3: CASSYQGPNTGELFF
J: TRBJ2-2
V: TRBV6-5
D: .
length: 15
size: .

DNA: TGTGCCAGCAGCGTGACTAGCGGGGAATACAATGAGCAGTTCTTC
CDR3: CASSVTSGEYNEQFF
J: TRBJ2-1
V: TRBV6-4
D: TRBD2
length: 15
size: .